These 14 T cell receptor beta chains were sequenced from one sample in a study of blood T cell repertoires in COVID-19. Measured with immunoSEQ multiplex PCR; TCRdb has only the in-frame clones, and not every one. The sample lists around 26,000 clones; around nine tenths were seen once. The source material was peripheral blood. The receptors were sampled from a human donor in a cohort sampled during active COVID-19.

The chain carries TRBV5-4 and TRBJ2-5; possibly TRBD2 for D (6 bases). The CDR3 extends over 15 amino acids. CDR1 is SGHNT and CDR2 is YYREEE in the germline V gene (reference sequence). V lost 2 bases, J lost 5 bases, and 16 bases lay in between. DNA of the CDR3: TGTGCCAGCAGCTTTTACCGTGGTGGGGGGGAGACCCAGTACTTC. This translates into CASSFYRGGGETQYF.

The chain employs TRBV27 and TRBJ2-2; 7 bases are shared with TRBD1. This CDR3 has 15 residues. The germline V gene has CDR1 MNHEY and CDR2 SMNVEV (reference sequence). V lost 7 bases to trimming and J lost 8 bases; unmatched junction nucleotides: 13. The DNA of the CDR3 is TGTGCCAGCACCTATGGTGCAGGGGGAACGGGGGAGCTGTTTTTT. Its protein product is CASTYGAGGTGELFF.

The chain employs TRBV10-3 and TRBJ2-5, with TRBD2 matching 7 bases. Germline V CDR1 and CDR2: ENHRY, SYGVKD. V trimming: 6 bases; J trimming: 4 bases; junction bases outside the gene matches: 8. The CDR3 spans 14 residues. CDR3 nucleotides: TGTGCCATCAGACGGGAGGTTCTAGGAGAGACCCAGTACTTC. This encodes CAIRREVLGETQYF.

The V call is TRBV9, the J call TRBJ2-5; D possibly corresponds to TRBD2 (6 bases). Trimming took 0 bases from V and 4 from J, leaving 10 bases between them. This CDR3 has 14 residues. Germline values: CDR1 SGDLS, CDR2 YYNGEE. The CDR3: CASSVAGVRETQYF. CDR3 bases: TGTGCCAGCAGCGTAGCGGGAGTGCGAGAGACCCAGTACTTC.

This chain connects TRBV6-5 to TRBJ2-7, with 8 bases matching TRBD1. J lost 5 bases, V lost 6 bases, and 6 bases had no gene match. CDR3 length equals 13 residues. Germline CDR1 and CDR2: MNHEY and SVGAGI. CDR3 nucleotides: TGTGCCAGCAGAGCGACAGGGGTCAACGAGCAGTACTTC. The encoded protein is CASRATGVNEQYF.

The chain combines TRBV3-1 (or the pseudogene TRBV3-2) with TRBJ2-2, with D perhaps matching TRBD1 (5 bases). The CDR3 consists of 13 residues. CDR1 is LGHDT and CDR2 is YNNKEL in the germline V gene (reference sequence). V was shortened by 6 bases and J by 6 bases, with 11 bases between the two germline ends. The CDR3 spells CASRALGAGELFF. Written as DNA, the CDR3 is TGTGCCAGCAGGGCCCTAGGGGCCGGGGAGCTGTTTTTT.

This clone showed up just once. V gene TRBV2 combines with J gene TRBJ2-1; 10 bases are shared with TRBD1. V shed 7 bases and J 9 bases; nucleotides not matched to a gene: 9. This CDR3 comprises 14 residues. The germline gives CDR1 SNHLY, CDR2 FYNNEI. CDR3 sequence reads: CASNSRDRGSEQFF. The CDR3 coding sequence is TGTGCCAGCAATAGCCGGGACAGGGGAAGTGAGCAGTTCTTC.

J is TRBJ1-2 and V is TRBV6-5; 8 bases match TRBD1. Germline values: CDR1 MNHEY, CDR2 SVGAGI. V shed 2 bases, J shed 5 bases, and the junction held 7 bases outside the gene matches. This CDR3 has 15 amino acids. The CDR3 DNA sequence: TGTGCCAGCAGTTACGCGACAGGGGTAGGGTATGGCTACACCTTC. It specifies CASSYATGVGYGYTF.

The genes are TRBV19 and TRBJ1-1, with D possibly being TRBD1 (5 bases). The germline gives CDR1 LNHDA, CDR2 SQIVND (reference sequence). Trimming shortened V by 4 bases and J by 3 bases, and 15 bases separated the two germline ends. The CDR3 has 15 residues. The DNA of the CDR3 is TGTGCCAGTAGTAGGGACTACCTTGGGGACACTGAAGCTTTCTTT. Protein product: CASSRDYLGDTEAFF.

This clone was recorded only once. The rearrangement links TRBV18 to TRBJ1-1; a weak D match, TRBD1 (5 bases). V shed 0 bases and J shed 0 bases, with 17 bases lying between them. This CDR3 is built from 18 residues. CDR1 is KGHSH and CDR2 is LQKENI in the germline V gene. Written as DNA, the CDR3 is TGTGCCAGCTCACCACCCCAAGGGGCAGGGCCAATGAACACTGAAGCTTTCTTT. This gives the protein CASSPPQGAGPMNTEAFF.

The gene calls are TRBV24-1 and TRBJ2-5; 11 positions agree with TRBD1. Germline V gives CDR1 KGHDR, CDR2 SFDVKD. This CDR3 is built from 16 residues. J lost 0 bases, V lost 7 bases, and 6 bases had no gene match. CDR3 protein: CATSGTGGTYQETQYF. The CDR3 coding sequence is TGTGCCACCAGCGGGACAGGGGGAACCTACCAAGAGACCCAGTACTTC.

The chain is built from TRBV5-1 and TRBJ2-2; D is ambiguous. V lost 2 bases and J lost 4, with 6 bases in between. Per the germline V gene, CDR1 is SGHRS and CDR2 is YFSETQ. The CDR3 has 13 residues. The CDR3 sequence: CASSFDFTGELFF. CDR3 DNA sequence: TGCGCCAGCAGCTTCGACTTCACCGGGGAGCTGTTTTTT.

V is TRBV6-1 and J is TRBJ2-1; 9 nucleotides match TRBD2. Germline values: CDR1 MNHNS, CDR2 SASEGT. The CDR3 covers 16 residues. With 4 bases clipped from V and 2 bases from J, the junction kept 6 bases outside the gene matches. CDR3 in amino acids: CASSATTSGPYNEQFF. CDR3 coding DNA: TGTGCCAGCAGTGCGACGACTAGCGGTCCCTACAATGAGCAGTTCTTC.

This clone is a singleton in its sample. The J gene is TRBJ1-4, the V gene TRBV7-2; D is ambiguous. Looked up from germline, CDR1 is SGHTA and CDR2 is FQGNSA. The CDR3 is 15 amino acids. V lost 2 bases and J lost 5, with 12 bases in between. For the CDR3, the DNA is TGTGCCAGCAGCTTAATGGGCATAGGAAATGAAAAACTGTTTTTT. Protein: CASSLMGIGNEKLFF.